A selection of T cell receptor beta chains follows, all from one sample in a study of T cells after yellow fever vaccination. TCRdb processed the 5' RACE reads anew with MiXCR; each CDR3 protein has one entry. There are hundreds of thousands of distinct CDR3 sequences in the sample; about 17% occur only once, and 15% to 20% lies in the top ten. Here the sequenced sample was PBMCs, taken before the yellow fever booster vaccination. The origin of the receptors is a man aged 18-30 years who received the YFV17D yellow fever vaccine. Both conserved end residues are part of each CDR3. D genes are given only for firm matches. Clone sizes are given selectively: once, few, many, or a class where the clone is expanded.

j_gene	v_gene	d_gene	abundance	CDR3nt	CDR3aa
TRBJ2-1	TRBV4-3	.	few	TGCGCCAGCAGCCAAGGTGGGGGTAACAGAAGAAATGAGCAGTTCTTC	CASSQGGGNRRNEQFF
TRBJ2-1	TRBV6-4	TRBD1	many	TGTGCCAGCAGCCTGACAGGGGGCTCCTACAATGAGCAGTTCTTC	CASSLTGGSYNEQFF
TRBJ1-2	TRBV7-2	.	few	TGTGCCAGCAGCCGACAGTCCCGACTTTATGGCTACACCTTC	CASSRQSRLYGYTF
TRBJ2-1	TRBV7-9	.	.	TGTGCCAGCAGGCCCGTGGATGAGCAGTTCTTC	CASRPVDEQFF
TRBJ2-1	TRBV6-5	.	.	TGTGCCAGCAGTTACTCGATGGTGGTCTACAATGAGCAGTTCTTC	CASSYSMVVYNEQFF
TRBJ2-5	TRBV5-1	TRBD1	.	TGCGCCAGCAGCTGGGACAGGAAAGAGACCCAGTACTTC	CASSWDRKETQYF
TRBJ1-1	TRBV6-1	TRBD1	many	TGTGCCAGCAGTGAGAACAGGGGAAGCACTGAAGCTTTCTTT	CASSENRGSTEAFF
TRBJ1-2	TRBV4-2	.	.	TGTGCCAGCAGCCAAGATGGGGAGGGGAGAGGCTACACCTTC	CASSQDGEGRGYTF
TRBJ1-2	TRBV6-5	.	.	TGTGCCAGCAGCCCCGCGGGAGCTCAGTCCTATGGCTACACCTTC	CASSPAGAQSYGYTF
TRBJ2-7	TRBV19	.	few	TGTGCCAGTAGACCAGTTGGGCCCTATAGATCCGAGCAGTACTTC	CASRPVGPYRSEQYF
TRBJ2-1	TRBV7-8	.	.	TGTGCCAGCAGCTTTCCCGGGGCCGCGGTCAATGAGCAGTTCTTC	CASSFPGAAVNEQFF
TRBJ1-2	TRBV4-3	TRBD1	few	TGCGCCAGCAGCCAACACCTTAAACGAGGACAGGACTATGGCTACACCTTC	CASSQHLKRGQDYGYTF
TRBJ1-4	TRBV15	.	.	TGTGCCACCAGCAGAGTCGGGGCCACTAATGAAAAACTGTTTTTT	CATSRVGATNEKLFF
TRBJ2-5	TRBV6-2/TRBV6-3	.	.	TGTGCCAGCAGTTACTCGTCACGCAGGGAGACCCAGTACTTC	CASSYSSRRETQYF
TRBJ2-2	TRBV4-1	.	.	TGCGCCAGCAGCCTCCAGGGCTCGAACACCGGGGAGCTGTTTTTT	CASSLQGSNTGELFF
TRBJ1-1	TRBV7-9	.	few	TGTGCCAGCCAGATGAACACTGAAGCTTTCTTT	CASQMNTEAFF
TRBJ2-5	TRBV4-3	.	many	TGCGCCAGCAGCCAAGATATGAGGGGCCAAGAGACCCAGTACTTC	CASSQDMRGQETQYF
TRBJ2-2	TRBV7-3	.	few	TGTGCCAGCAGCCCCCGGGGGTCGGCCGGGGAGCTGTTTTTT	CASSPRGSAGELFF
TRBJ1-5	TRBV19	.	.	TGTGCCAGTAGTATGGGTGGCTATAGCAATCAGCCCCAGCATTTT	CASSMGGYSNQPQHF
TRBJ1-5	TRBV7-2	.	few	TGTGCCAGCAGCTTTGGCACAGGGCCAAGGCAGCCCCAGCATTTT	CASSFGTGPRQPQHF
TRBJ1-1	TRBV6-1	.	few	TGTGCCAGCACGCTATCCTGGGGTGGTGGTTCGTCGGGAACTGAAGCTTTCTTT	CASTLSWGGGSSGTEAFF
TRBJ1-1	TRBV5-1	.	few	TGCGCCAGTATCGGAGGAGATGGGTCGAACACTGAAGCTTTCTTT	CASIGGDGSNTEAFF